Sequencing of this T cell receptor (beta chain) was carried out in a study of T cell responses to AZD1222 COVID-19 vaccine. Notes on the study in general: White British people made up most donors, females outnumbered males, and clonal diversity was possibly underestimated. In the spike-specific TCR repertoire, nearly half reportedly target unmutated variant regions.

On this clone itself: Its antigen is unknown.

Pooling covered second doses at about 4 or about 12 weeks. TCRdb's copy holds only in-frame clones and misses some; the assay was immunoSEQ multiplex PCR. This sample has 150,000 to 200,000 clones, with 92% found just once. The sequence came from an adult who received the AZD1222 COVID-19 vaccine. This specimen was peripheral blood, taken 28 days after the second AZD1222 dose.

The CDR3 is CASTIGLAGDTDTQYF. The CDR3 bases are TGTGCCAGCACCATCGGACTAGCGGGAGATACAGATACGCAGTATTTT. The chain carries TRBV2 and TRBJ2-3; TRBD2 agrees at 13 bases. Trimming at V came to 7 bases and at J to 3 bases, leaving 7 bases not matched to a gene. The CDR3 runs 16 residues. Germline V gene data show CDR1 as SNHLY and CDR2 as FYNNEI. Variable domain in full (rest from reference TRBV2 and TRBJ2-3): EPEVTQTPSHQVTQMGQEVILRCVPISNHLYFYWYRQILGQKVEFLVSFYNNEISEKSEIFDDQFSVERPDGSNFTLKIRSTKLEDSAMYFCASTIGLAGDTDTQYFGPGTRLTVL.